The present entry profiles one T cell receptor beta chain with its context. The antigen remains unidentified. Amplification of TCR beta CDR3 regions used RNA transcripts. A first-round RT-PCR used HTBI primers, followed by a second-round multiplex PCR. One entry per CDR3 protein, called by TCRdb with MiXCR from the multiplex PCR reads. In the table there are a few hundred thousand distinct CDR3 sequences, 35% to 40% of which are singletons. The source of the sample is a study of Graves' ophthalmopathy and Graves' hyperthyroidism. The CDR3 loop spans 15 amino acids. V was shortened by 0 bases and J by 4 bases, with 10 bases between the two germline ends. CDR1 is SGHDN, CDR2 FVKESK, per germline. General study results and limits: The model reached approximately 70% sensitivity and approximately 72% specificity for predicting ophthalmopathy progression.

This receptor was taken from an adult man with Graves' hyperthyroidism. This rearrangement joins TRBV14 to TRBJ2-1, with D unresolved. The specimen was peripheral blood or thyroid tissue (not recorded which). CDR3 in DNA: TGTGCCAGCAGCCAAGATTGGGCTAGTTACAATGAGCAGTTCTTC. It is translated as CASSQDWASYNEQFF. The complete variable domain, with remaining parts taken from reference TRBV14 and TRBJ2-1, reads EAGVTQFPSHSVIEKGQTVTLRCDPISGHDNLYWYRRVMGKEIKFLLHFVKESKQDESGMPNNRFLAERTGGTYSTLKVQPAELEDSGVYFCASSQDWASYNEQFFGPGTRLTVL.